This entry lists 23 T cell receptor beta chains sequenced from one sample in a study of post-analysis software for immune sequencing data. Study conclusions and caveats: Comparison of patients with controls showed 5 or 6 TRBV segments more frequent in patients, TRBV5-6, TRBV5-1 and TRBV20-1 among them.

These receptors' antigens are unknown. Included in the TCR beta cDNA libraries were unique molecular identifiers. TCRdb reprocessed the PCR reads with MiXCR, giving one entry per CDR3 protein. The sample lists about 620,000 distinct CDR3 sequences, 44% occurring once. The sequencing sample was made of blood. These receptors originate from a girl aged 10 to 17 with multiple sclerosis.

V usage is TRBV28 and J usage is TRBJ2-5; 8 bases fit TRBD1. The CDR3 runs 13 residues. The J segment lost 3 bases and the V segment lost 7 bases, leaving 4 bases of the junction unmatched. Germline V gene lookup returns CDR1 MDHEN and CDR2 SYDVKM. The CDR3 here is CASTETGEETQYF. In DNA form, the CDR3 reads TGTGCCAGCACCGAGACAGGGGAAGAGACCCAGTACTTC. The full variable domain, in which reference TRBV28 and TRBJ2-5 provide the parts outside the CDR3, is DVKVTQSSRYLVKRTGEKVFLECVQDMDHENMFWYRQDPGLGLRLIYFSYDVKMKEKGDIPEGYSVSREKKERFSLILESASTNQTSMYLCASTETGEETQYFGPGTRLLVL.

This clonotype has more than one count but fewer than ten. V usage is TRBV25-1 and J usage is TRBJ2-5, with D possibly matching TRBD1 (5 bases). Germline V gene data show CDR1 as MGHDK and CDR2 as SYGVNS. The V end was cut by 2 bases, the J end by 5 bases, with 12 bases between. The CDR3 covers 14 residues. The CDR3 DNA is TGTGCCAGCAGTGAACCCCAGGGCGCGGAGACCCAGTACTTC. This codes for CASSEPQGAETQYF.

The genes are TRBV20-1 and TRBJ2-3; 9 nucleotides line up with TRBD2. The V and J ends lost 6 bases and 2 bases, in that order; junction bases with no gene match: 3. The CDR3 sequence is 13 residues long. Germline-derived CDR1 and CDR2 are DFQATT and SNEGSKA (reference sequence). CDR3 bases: TGCAGTGCCCCTAGCGGGATCACAGATACGCAGTATTTT. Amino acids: CSAPSGITDTQYF.

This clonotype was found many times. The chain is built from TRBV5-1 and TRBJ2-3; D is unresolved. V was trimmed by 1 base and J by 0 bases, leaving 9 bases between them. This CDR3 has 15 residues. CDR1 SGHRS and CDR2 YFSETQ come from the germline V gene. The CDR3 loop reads CASSLWGTSTDTQYF. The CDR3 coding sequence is TGCGCCAGCAGCTTGTGGGGTACTAGCACAGATACGCAGTATTTT.

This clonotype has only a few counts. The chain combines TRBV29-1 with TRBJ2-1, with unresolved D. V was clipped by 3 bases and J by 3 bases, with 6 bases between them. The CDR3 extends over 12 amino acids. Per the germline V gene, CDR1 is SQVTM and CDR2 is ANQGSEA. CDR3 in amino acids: CSVEEYYNEQFF. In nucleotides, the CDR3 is TGCAGCGTTGAGGAGTACTACAATGAGCAGTTCTTC.

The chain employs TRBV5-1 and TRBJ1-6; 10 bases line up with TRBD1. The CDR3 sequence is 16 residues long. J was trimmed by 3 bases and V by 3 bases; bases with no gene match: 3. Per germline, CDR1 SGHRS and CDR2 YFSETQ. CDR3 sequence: CASSSGQGFYNSPLHF. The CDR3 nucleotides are TGCGCCAGCAGCTCGGGACAGGGGTTCTATAATTCACCCCTCCACTTT. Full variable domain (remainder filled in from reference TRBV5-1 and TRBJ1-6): KAGVTQTPRYLIKTRGQQVTLSCSPISGHRSVSWYQQTPGQGLQFLFEYFSETQRNKGNFPGRFSGRQFSNSRSEMNVSTLELGDSALYLCASSSGQGFYNSPLHFGNGTRLTVT.

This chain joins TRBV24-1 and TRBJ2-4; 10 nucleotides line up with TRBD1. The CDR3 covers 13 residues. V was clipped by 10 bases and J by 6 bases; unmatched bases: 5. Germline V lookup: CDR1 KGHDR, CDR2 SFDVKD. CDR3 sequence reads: CATGGQGGNIQYF. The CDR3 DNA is TGTGCCACAGGTGGACAGGGGGGAAACATTCAGTACTTC.

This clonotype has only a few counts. CDR3 protein: CSAVSLAGGEQYF. For the CDR3, the DNA is TGCAGTGCTGTCAGTCTAGCGGGGGGGGAGCAGTACTTC. The chain employs TRBV20-1 and TRBJ2-1, with 12 nucleotides matching TRBD2. The closer fit of TRBJ2-7 to the DNA end suggests the J call may be wrong. CDR1 is DFQATT and CDR2 is SNEGSKA in the germline V gene (reference sequence). CDR3 length: 13 amino acids.

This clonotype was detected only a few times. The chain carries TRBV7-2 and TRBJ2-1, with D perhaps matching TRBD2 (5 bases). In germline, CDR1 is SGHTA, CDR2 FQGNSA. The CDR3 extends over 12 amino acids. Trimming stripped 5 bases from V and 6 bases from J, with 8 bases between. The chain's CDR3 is CASSGLLNEQFF. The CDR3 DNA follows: TGTGCCAGCAGCGGACTCCTCAATGAGCAGTTCTTC.

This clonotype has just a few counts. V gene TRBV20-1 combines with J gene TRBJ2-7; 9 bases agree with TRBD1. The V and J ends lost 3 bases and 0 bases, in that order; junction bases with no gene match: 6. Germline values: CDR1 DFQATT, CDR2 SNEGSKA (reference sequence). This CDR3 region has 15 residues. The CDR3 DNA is TGCAGTGCTAGGACCGGGACAGGGAACTCCTACGAGCAGTACTTC. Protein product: CSARTGTGNSYEQYF.

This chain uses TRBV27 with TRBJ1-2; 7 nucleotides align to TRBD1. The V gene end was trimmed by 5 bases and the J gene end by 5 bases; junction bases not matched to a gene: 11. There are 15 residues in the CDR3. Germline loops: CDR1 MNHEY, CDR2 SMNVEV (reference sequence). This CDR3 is CASSPPGRGLYGYTF. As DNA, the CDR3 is TGTGCCAGCAGTCCACCTGGAAGGGGGCTGTATGGCTACACCTTC.

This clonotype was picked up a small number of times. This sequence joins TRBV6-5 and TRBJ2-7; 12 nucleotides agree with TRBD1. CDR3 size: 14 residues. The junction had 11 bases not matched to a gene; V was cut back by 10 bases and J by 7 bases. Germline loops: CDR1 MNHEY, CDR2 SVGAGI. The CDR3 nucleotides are TGTGCCACCAATAGGGGGACAGGGGGCAATGAGCAGTACTTC. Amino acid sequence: CATNRGTGGNEQYF.

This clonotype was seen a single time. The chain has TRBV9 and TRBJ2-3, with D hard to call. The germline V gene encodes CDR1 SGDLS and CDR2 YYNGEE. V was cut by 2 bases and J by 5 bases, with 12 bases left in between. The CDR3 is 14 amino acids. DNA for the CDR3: TGTGCCAGCAGCGTCTCACCGACCAAAGATACGCAGTATTTT. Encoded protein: CASSVSPTKDTQYF.

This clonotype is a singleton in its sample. CDR3 nucleotide sequence: TGTGCCAGCGGAGGGGACAGGGGGCGCAGTGGCTACACCTTC. Amino acids: CASGGDRGRSGYTF. The V gene is TRBV9, the J gene TRBJ1-2; TRBD1 agrees at 12 bases. Per the germline V gene, CDR1 is SGDLS and CDR2 is YYNGEE. The CDR3 loop spans 14 amino acids. V lost 7 bases and J lost 7; bases outside the gene matches: 8.

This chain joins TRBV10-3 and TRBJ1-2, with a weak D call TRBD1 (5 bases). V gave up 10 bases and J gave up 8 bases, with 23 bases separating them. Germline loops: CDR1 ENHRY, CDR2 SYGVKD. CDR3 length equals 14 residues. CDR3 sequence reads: CATHPPGGVGGYTF. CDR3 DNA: TGTGCCACCCATCCCCCGGGGGGGGTCGGCGGCTACACCTTC.

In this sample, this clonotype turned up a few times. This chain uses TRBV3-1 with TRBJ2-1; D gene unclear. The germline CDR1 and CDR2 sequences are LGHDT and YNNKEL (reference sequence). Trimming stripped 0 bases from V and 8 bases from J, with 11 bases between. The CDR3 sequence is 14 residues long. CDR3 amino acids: CASSQDAFGDEQFF. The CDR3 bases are TGTGCCAGCAGCCAAGACGCCTTTGGGGATGAGCAGTTCTTC.

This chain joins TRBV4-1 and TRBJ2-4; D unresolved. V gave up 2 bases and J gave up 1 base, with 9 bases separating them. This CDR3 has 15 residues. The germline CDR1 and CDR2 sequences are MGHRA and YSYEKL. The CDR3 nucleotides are TGCGCCAGCAGCCAAAGCCTCTCCGCCAAAAACATTCAGTACTTC. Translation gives CASSQSLSAKNIQYF.

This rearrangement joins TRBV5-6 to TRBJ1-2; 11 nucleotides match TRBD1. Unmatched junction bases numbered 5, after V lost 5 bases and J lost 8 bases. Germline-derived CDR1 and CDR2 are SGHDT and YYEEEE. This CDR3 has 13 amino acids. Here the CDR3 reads CASRFGQGAGYTF. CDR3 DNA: TGTGCCAGCAGGTTCGGACAGGGGGCCGGCTACACCTTC.

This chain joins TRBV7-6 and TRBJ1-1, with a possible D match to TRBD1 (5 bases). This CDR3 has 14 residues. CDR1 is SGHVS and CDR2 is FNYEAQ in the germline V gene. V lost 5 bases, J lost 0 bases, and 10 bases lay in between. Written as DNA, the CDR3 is TGTGCCAGCAGCCCGGGACGGGTGAACACTGAAGCTTTCTTT. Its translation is CASSPGRVNTEAFF.

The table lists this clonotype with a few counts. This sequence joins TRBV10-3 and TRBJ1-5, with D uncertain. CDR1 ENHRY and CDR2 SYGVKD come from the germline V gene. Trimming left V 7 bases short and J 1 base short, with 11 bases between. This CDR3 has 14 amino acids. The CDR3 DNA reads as TGTGCCATCACGAGGGATCCGAGCAATCAGCCCCAGCATTTT. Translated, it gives CAITRDPSNQPQHF.

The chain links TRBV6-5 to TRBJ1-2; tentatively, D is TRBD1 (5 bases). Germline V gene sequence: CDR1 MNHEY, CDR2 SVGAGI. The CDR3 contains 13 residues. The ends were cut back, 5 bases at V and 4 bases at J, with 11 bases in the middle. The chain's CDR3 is CASSASGTYGYTF. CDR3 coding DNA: TGTGCCAGCAGTGCTTCCGGGACCTATGGCTACACCTTC.

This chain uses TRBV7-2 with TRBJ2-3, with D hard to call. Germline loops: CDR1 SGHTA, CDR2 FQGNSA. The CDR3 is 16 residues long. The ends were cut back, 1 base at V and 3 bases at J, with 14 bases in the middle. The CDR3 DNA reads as TGTGCCAGCAGCTTAGGAAAATGGGTGTTGACAGATACGCAGTATTTT. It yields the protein CASSLGKWVLTDTQYF.

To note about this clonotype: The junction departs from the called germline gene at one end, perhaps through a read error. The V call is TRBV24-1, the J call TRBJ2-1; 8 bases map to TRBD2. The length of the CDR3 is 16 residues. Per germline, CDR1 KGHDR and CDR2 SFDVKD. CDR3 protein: CATSEGRGRTYDEQFF. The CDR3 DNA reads TGTGCCACCAGTGAGGGCCGCGGGAGGACCTACGATGAGCAGTTCTTC.